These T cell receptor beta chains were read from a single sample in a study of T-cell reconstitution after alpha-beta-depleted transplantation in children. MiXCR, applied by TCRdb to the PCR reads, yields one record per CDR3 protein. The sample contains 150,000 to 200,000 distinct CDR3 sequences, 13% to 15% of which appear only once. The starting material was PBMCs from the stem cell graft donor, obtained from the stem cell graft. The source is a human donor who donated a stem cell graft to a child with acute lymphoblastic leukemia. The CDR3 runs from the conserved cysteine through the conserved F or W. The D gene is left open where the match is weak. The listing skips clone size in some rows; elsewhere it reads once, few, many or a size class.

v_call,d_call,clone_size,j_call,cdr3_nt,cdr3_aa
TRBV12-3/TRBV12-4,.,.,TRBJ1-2,TGTGCCAGCATGAGACTGGGGCTATATGGCTACACCTTC,CASMRLGLYGYTF
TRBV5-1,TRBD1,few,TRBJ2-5,TGCGCCAGCAGTCTAGAGACAGGGGGAGAGACCCAGTACTTC,CASSLETGGETQYF
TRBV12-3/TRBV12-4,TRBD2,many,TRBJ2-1,TGTGCCAGCAGTTTAGCAGCGGGAGAAATCTACAATGAGCAGTTCTTC,CASSLAAGEIYNEQFF
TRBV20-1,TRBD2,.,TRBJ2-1,TGCAGTGCGGAGCCCTCTAGCGGATCCTACAATGAGCAGTTCTTC,CSAEPSSGSYNEQFF
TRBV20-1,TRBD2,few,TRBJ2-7,TGCAGTGCTGCCCCCCGACTAGCGGGGAGCTCCTACGAGCAGTACTTC,CSAAPRLAGSSYEQYF
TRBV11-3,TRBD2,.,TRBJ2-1,TGTGCCAGCAGCTTACGAACAGCGGGGTACAATGAGCAGTTCTTC,CASSLRTAGYNEQFF
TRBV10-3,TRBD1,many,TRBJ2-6,TGTGCCATCCCGGGACAGGGGGCGACTGGGGCCAACGTCCTGACTTTC,CAIPGQGATGANVLTF
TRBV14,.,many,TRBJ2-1,TGTGCCAGCAGCCAGGATGCAGGGATCTACAATGAGCAGTTCTTC,CASSQDAGIYNEQFF
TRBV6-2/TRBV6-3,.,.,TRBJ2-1,TGTGCCAGCTCCTTCCCGACCACGGGTGAGCAGTTCTTC,CASSFPTTGEQFF
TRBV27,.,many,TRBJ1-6,TGTGCCAGCAGTTTATTAACCCAGGGTGCGGTGAATTCACCCCTCCACTTT,CASSLLTQGAVNSPLHF
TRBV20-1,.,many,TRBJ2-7,TGCAGTGCTAATAAGGCTATCTACGAGCAGTACTTC,CSANKAIYEQYF
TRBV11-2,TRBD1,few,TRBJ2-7,TGTGCCAGCAGCTTAGTACCGGGACAGGGGGTGTCCTCCTACGAGCAGTACTTC,CASSLVPGQGVSSYEQYF
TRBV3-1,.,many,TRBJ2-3,TGTGCCAGCAGCCAAGAGTGGCTTCCTCACACAGATACGCAGTATTTT,CASSQEWLPHTDTQYF
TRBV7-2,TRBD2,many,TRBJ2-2,TGTGCCAGCAGCTTAACGACTAGCGGGAGAGATCGCACCGGGGAGCTGTTTTTT,CASSLTTSGRDRTGELFF
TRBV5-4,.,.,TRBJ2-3,TGTGCCAGCAGCCTAAAGGACGCTCTCGGGACGCAGTATTTT,CASSLKDALGTQYF
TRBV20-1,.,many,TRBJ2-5,TGCAGTGCCCCTGAAGGGAGTATCCAAGAGACCCAGTACTTC,CSAPEGSIQETQYF
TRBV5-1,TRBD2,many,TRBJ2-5,TGCGCCAGCAGCTCCAGACTAGCGGGAGGGGAAGAGACCCAGTACTTC,CASSSRLAGGEETQYF
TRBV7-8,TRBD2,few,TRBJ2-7,TGTGCCAGCAGCTTAAGGGGACAGGGACTAGCGGACTACGAGCAGTACTTC,CASSLRGQGLADYEQYF
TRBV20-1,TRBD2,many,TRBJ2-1,TGCAGTGCTAGACGGCCTAGCGGGACCGCCCTCGAGCAGTTCTTC,CSARRPSGTALEQFF
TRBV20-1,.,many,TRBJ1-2,TGCAGTGCTAGAGTTGTACCGGGCCCCAACTATGGCTACACCTTC,CSARVVPGPNYGYTF